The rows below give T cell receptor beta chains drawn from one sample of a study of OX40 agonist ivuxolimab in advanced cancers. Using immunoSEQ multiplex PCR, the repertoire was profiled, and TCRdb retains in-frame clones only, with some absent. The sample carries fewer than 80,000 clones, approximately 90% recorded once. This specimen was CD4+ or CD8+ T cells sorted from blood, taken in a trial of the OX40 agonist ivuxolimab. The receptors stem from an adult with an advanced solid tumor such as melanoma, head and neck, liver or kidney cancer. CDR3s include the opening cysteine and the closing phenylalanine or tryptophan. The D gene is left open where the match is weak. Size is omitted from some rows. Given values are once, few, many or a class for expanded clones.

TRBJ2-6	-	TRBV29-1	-	CSVEFLTDGSGANVLTF	TGCAGCGTTGAGTTCCTGACGGACGGGTCTGGGGCCAACGTCCTGACTTTC
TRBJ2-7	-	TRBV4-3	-	CASSQEPTHYEQYF	TGCGCCAGCAGCCAAGAACCCACCCACTACGAGCAGTACTTC
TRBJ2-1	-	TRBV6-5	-	CASSPSMAYNEQFF	TGTGCCAGCAGTCCTAGCATGGCCTACAATGAGCAGTTCTTC
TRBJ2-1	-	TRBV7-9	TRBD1	CASSFGQGNEQFF	TGTGCCAGCAGCTTCGGACAGGGGAATGAGCAGTTCTTC
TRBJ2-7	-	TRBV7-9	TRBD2	CASSSRTSGATSYEQYF	TGTGCCAGCAGCTCTCGGACTAGCGGGGCAACATCCTACGAGCAGTACTTC
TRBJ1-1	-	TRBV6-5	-	CASSLQENTEAFF	TGTGCCAGCAGTCTCCAAGAGAACACTGAAGCTTTCTTT
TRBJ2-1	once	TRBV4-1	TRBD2	CASGAGLAGLMATYNEQFF	TGCGCCAGCGGCGCGGGACTAGCGGGACTAATGGCAACCTACAATGAGCAGTTCTTC
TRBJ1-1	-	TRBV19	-	CASTAFGNTEAFF	TGTGCCAGTACGGCGTTTGGGAACACTGAAGCTTTCTTT
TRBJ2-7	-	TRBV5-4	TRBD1	CASSQTSGQGYEQYF	TGTGCCAGCAGCCAGACGTCAGGACAGGGGTACGAGCAGTACTTC
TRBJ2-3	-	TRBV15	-	CATSRDRGTGKTDTQYF	TGTGCCACCAGCAGAGATCGGGGGACGGGGAAGACAGATACGCAGTATTTT
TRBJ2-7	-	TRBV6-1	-	CASSELGGGHEQYF	TGTGCCAGCAGTGAATTAGGAGGGGGCCACGAGCAGTACTTC
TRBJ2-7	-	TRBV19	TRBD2	CASSAGLAGAAYEQYF	TGTGCCAGTAGTGCGGGACTAGCGGGAGCGGCCTACGAGCAGTACTTC
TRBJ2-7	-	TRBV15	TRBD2	CATRRAGAPSGGAPYEQYF	TGTGCCACCAGGAGGGCGGGAGCTCCAAGTGGGGGAGCCCCCTACGAGCAGTACTTC
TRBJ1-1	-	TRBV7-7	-	CASSLGPRTEAFF	TGTGCTAGCAGCTTGGGGCCGAGAACTGAAGCTTTCTTT
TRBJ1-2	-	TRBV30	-	CAWSAISYYTF	TGTGCCTGGAGCGCGATTTCCTACTACACCTTC
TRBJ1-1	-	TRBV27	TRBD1	CASSLKRQGLNTEAFF	TGTGCCAGCAGTTTAAAGAGACAGGGACTGAACACTGAAGCTTTCTTT
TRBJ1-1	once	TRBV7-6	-	CASSLTTGNTEAFF	TGTGCCAGCAGCTTAACGACAGGGAACACTGAAGCTTTCTTT
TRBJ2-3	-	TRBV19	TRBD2	CASSLRLAGGADTQYF	TGTGCCAGTAGTCTACGACTAGCGGGGGGGGCAGATACGCAGTATTTT
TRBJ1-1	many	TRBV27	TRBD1	CASSPTGSGTEAFF	TGTGCCAGCAGCCCGACAGGGTCGGGCACTGAAGCTTTCTTT
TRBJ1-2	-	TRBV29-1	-	CSVVGGAANYGYTF	TGCAGCGTTGTTGGGGGGGCAGCTAACTATGGCTACACCTTC
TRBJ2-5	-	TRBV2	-	CASRGSETQYF	TGTGCCAGCAGGGGTTCAGAGACCCAGTACTTC
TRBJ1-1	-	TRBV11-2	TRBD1	CASSSGGRDTEAFF	TGTGCCAGCAGCTCAGGGGGTAGGGACACTGAAGCTTTCTTT
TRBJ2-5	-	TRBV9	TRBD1	CASSVFDRDQETQYF	TGTGCCAGCAGCGTATTCGACAGGGACCAAGAGACCCAGTACTTC
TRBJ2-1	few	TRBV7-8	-	CASSLAVGNEQFF	TGTGCCAGCAGCTTAGCGGTCGGGAATGAGCAGTTCTTC
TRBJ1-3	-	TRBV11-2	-	CASSSGTSGNTIYF	TGTGCCAGCAGCTCCGGGACTTCGGGAAACACCATATATTTT
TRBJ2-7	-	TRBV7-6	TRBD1	CASSFRPTGVEQYF	TGTGCCAGCAGCTTCCGTCCAACAGGGGTCGAGCAGTACTTC
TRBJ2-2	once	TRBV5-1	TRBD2	CASSLRYGLAGTANTGELFF	TGCGCCAGCAGCTTAAGGTACGGACTAGCGGGAACCGCGAACACCGGGGAGCTGTTTTTT
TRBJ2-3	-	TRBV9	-	CASTRNREHTDTQYF	TGTGCCAGCACCCGGAACCGGGAGCACACAGATACGCAGTATTTT
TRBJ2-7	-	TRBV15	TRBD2	CATSDGGEYPYEQYF	TGTGCCACCAGTGATGGGGGGGAGTACCCCTACGAGCAGTACTTC
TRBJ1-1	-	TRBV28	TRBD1	CASSSVYGQGARTEAFF	TGTGCCAGCAGTTCCGTCTATGGACAGGGGGCTCGCACTGAAGCTTTCTTT